Listed below are T cell receptor beta chains from one sample, sequenced in a study of monozygotic twins with inflammatory bowel disease. From its re-call of the 5' RACE reads, TCRdb lists each CDR3 protein once, without DNA. Recorded for this sample: 200,000 to 250,000 distinct CDR3 sequences. Sequencing was carried out using blood. Source of these receptors: a human donor with ulcerative colitis or Crohn's disease, or a healthy co-twin of an affected twin (not recorded which). The CDR3 runs from the conserved cysteine through the conserved F or W.

TRBJ2-3	TRBV6-1	CASSSVAAAQTDTQYF
TRBJ1-1	TRBV5-4	CASSLEALFGAKTEAFF
TRBJ2-1	TRBV5-1	CASSSPKSGASYNEQFF
TRBJ1-2	TRBV5-1	CASSLEGSLYGYTF
TRBJ2-1	TRBV6-5	CASSYQRGAYNEQFF
TRBJ2-7	TRBV5-1	CASSLTYGTLTEQYF
TRBJ1-2	TRBV27	CASSLRAGRTNYGYTF
TRBJ1-2	TRBV7-2	CASSLASGPSGGGGYTF
TRBJ2-7	TRBV12-3/TRBV12-4	CASSKSGTTALYEQYF
TRBJ1-1	TRBV6-1	CASRTGVLNTEAFF
TRBJ2-7	TRBV10-2	CASSETRAGKGDEQYF
TRBJ2-7	TRBV4-1	CASSQGLQRLYEQYF
TRBJ1-1	TRBV6-5	CASRLQGANTEAFF
TRBJ1-2	TRBV12-3/TRBV12-4	CASSRDSGRLYGYTF
TRBJ2-1	TRBV7-9	CASSLVGSGEDNEQFF
TRBJ1-4	TRBV20-1	CSARVREKLFF
TRBJ2-1	TRBV6-1	CASPHEAYNYNEQFF
TRBJ2-5	TRBV28	CASRGQGTYQETQYF
TRBJ2-2	TRBV4-1	CASSPGQGASGELFF
TRBJ2-2	TRBV18	CASSPPSGGNTGELFF
TRBJ1-5	TRBV3-1	CASSHPGDQPQHF
TRBJ1-3	TRBV15	CATARKGGISGNTIYF
TRBJ1-1	TRBV12-3/TRBV12-4	CASSSDRGVEAFF
TRBJ2-5	TRBV12-5	CASGLSQNRALYRTQYF
TRBJ1-2	TRBV20-1	CSAQVPGGYTF
TRBJ2-3	TRBV5-1	CASGQGGTDTQYF
TRBJ2-3	TRBV10-3	CAIRNTFRGNTDTQYF
TRBJ2-5	TRBV5-4	CASRSELAGAETQYF
TRBJ2-5	TRBV4-2	CASSQASGGSFQETQYF
TRBJ1-3	TRBV4-1	CASSQPTAGRSGNTIYF
TRBJ1-5	TRBV12-3/TRBV12-4	CASSLADANQPQHF
TRBJ2-5	TRBV20-1	CSAGSVQETQYF
TRBJ2-1	TRBV12-3/TRBV12-4	CASSFGGVVYNEQFF
TRBJ2-4	TRBV3-1	CASSQVGGDIQYF
TRBJ2-7	TRBV6-6	CAVRDTGAYEQYF
TRBJ2-7	TRBV7-8	CASSLGAGTIYEQYF
TRBJ2-1	TRBV12-3/TRBV12-4	CASSLRTQNEQFF
TRBJ2-3	TRBV15	CATSRAILAGGTTDTQYF